The 2 T cell receptor beta chains in this list originate from one sample, sequenced in a study of shared clonotypes between healthy human individuals. Data came from immunoSEQ multiplex PCR; TCRdb stores just in-frame clones and leaves some out. The sample has over 2 million clones, 92% seen once. Sequenced material: naive CD4+ T cells from PBMCs. Subset noted: CD45RA+ positively selected. The receptors come from a man aged 18-30 years in good health. Some clones in this sample may be carry-over from other donors' samples.

This clone occurred once. The chain uses TRBV7-9 and TRBJ2-2; 7 nucleotides agree with TRBD1. This CDR3 comprises 15 residues. The J segment lost 5 bases and the V segment lost 6 bases, leaving 9 bases of the junction unmatched. Germline V gives CDR1 SEHNR, CDR2 FQNEAQ (reference sequence). As DNA, the CDR3 is TGTGCCAGCAGATACTTAGACAGGGTGACCGGGGAGCTGTTTTTT. Translating gives CASRYLDRVTGELFF. Together with reference TRBV7-9 and TRBJ2-2, the CDR3 gives the full variable domain: DTGVSQNPRHKITKRGQNVTFRCDPISEHNRLYWYRQTLGQGPEFLTYFQNEAQLEKSRLLSDRFSAERPKGSFSTLEIQRTEQGDSAMYLCASRYLDRVTGELFFGEGSRLTVL.

This chain connects TRBV27 to TRBJ1-2, with no clear D. Germline V gene sequence: CDR1 MNHEY, CDR2 SMNVEV (reference sequence). The CDR3 has 13 residues. V shed 6 bases and J shed 8 bases, with 16 bases lying between them. The CDR3 spells CASRTGPGRGYTF. The CDR3 DNA reads TGTGCCAGCAGGACCGGACCGGGTAGAGGCTACACCTTC.